This note documents a single TCR beta chain sequence. Its antigen is undetermined. It was with 60 Vbeta and 13 Jbeta primers that the PCR ran. Original methodology: Later work found around 72 million unique TCR beta chains, with about 10 million shared. Generated by immunoSEQ multiplex PCR, the TCRdb table keeps only in-frame clones and is missing some. That table supplies the V and J calls and clone size; D and trimming were determined from the DNA. The sample has about 120,000 clones, about 74% seen once. This record comes from a study of cytomegalovirus exposure and HLA in healthy donors. Whole-study findings and limits: Listed as cytomegalovirus-associated were 150 or so TCR beta chains.

The germline V and J ends were trimmed by 4 bases and 4 bases, with 14 bases remaining between them. CDR1 MNHEY and CDR2 SVGAGI come from the germline V gene. The CDR3 is made up of 15 amino acids. The clonotype was recovered from a woman aged 40-49 years in good health and CMV-seropositive. V gene TRBV6-5 combines with J gene TRBJ1-5; D unresolved. Sample: PBMCs. The CDR3, as DNA: TGTGCCAGCAGTTCCGGGGAGTTCACGAATCAGCCCCAGCATTTT. Its protein is CASSSGEFTNQPQHF.